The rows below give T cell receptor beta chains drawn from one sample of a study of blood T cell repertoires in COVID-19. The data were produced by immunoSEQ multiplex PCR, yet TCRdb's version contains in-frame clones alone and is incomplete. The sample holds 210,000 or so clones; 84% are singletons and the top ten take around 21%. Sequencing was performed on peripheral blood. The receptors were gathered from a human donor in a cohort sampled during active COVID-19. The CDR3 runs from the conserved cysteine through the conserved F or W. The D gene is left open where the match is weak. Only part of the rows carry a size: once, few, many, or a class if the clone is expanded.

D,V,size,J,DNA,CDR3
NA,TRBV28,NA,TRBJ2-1,TGTGCCAGCAGTTTTATCGTTGGAAGGAGCTCCTACAATGAGCAGTTCTTC,CASSFIVGRSSYNEQFF
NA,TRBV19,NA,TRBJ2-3,TGTGCCAGTAGTATCGGGGTTAGCACAGATACGCAGTATTTT,CASSIGVSTDTQYF
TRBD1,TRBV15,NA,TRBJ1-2,TGTGCCACCAGCAGAGGAGACGGGACAGGGAGAGGCTACACCTTC,CATSRGDGTGRGYTF
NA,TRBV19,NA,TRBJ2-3,TGTGCCAGTACTACGCGTAGAGGCGGCACAGATACGCAGTATTTT,CASTTRRGGTDTQYF
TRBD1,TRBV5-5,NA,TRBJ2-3,TGTGCCAGCAGCCCAGACAGGGGGCGAGATACGCAGTATTTT,CASSPDRGRDTQYF
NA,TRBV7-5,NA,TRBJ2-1,TGTGTCCAAGACAACGATGAGCAGTTCTTC,CVQDNDEQFF
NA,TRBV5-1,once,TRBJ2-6,TGCGCCAGCAGCCGTGACAGCTCTGGGGCCAACGTCCTGACTTTC,CASSRDSSGANVLTF
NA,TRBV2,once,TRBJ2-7,TGTGCCAGCAGAAATGAAGTCGCAGACTACGAGCAGTACTTC,CASRNEVADYEQYF
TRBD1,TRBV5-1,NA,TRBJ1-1,TGCGCCAGCAGCTTGCTGACAGGGCGCGAGGCTGAAGCTTTCTTT,CASSLLTGREAEAFF
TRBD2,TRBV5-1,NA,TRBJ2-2,TGCGCCAGCAGCCCGACTAGCTCGGGCGGGGAGCTGTTTTTT,CASSPTSSGGELFF
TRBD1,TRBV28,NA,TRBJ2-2,TGTGCCAGCAGTAACAGGGGGCGCACCGGGGAGCTGTTTTTT,CASSNRGRTGELFF
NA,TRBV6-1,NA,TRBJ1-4,TGTGCCAGCAGGACAGGTTCAGCGCAGGGAAAACTGTTTTTT,CASRTGSAQGKLFF
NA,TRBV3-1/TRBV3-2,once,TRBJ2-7,TGTGCCAGCAGCCAAGTATACTACGGAGGGGCCTACGAGCAGTACTTC,CASSQVYYGGAYEQYF
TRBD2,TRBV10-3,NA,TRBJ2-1,TGTGCCATCAGTGACGGACTAGCGGGGGATGAGCAGTTCTTC,CAISDGLAGDEQFF
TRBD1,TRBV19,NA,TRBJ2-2,TGTGCCAGTAGTGTCAAGCGGGGACAGGGGGCATTCAGCACCGGGGAGCTGTTTTTT,CASSVKRGQGAFSTGELFF
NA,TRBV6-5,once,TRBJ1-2,TGTGCCAGCAGTTACTCCGGGGGGGCGCTTGGCTACACCTTC,CASSYSGGALGYTF
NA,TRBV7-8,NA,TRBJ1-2,TGTGCCAGCAGCGACTTAGGTCCCTATGGCTACACCTTC,CASSDLGPYGYTF
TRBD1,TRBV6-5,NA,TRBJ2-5,TGTGCCAGCAGTTCAACGACAGGGTCAGAGACCCAGTACTTC,CASSSTTGSETQYF
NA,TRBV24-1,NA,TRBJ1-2,TGTGCCACCAGCTACCACGACGGCGGGGGCTACACCTTC,CATSYHDGGGYTF
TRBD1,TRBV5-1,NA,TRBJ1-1,TGCGCCAGCAGCCCTGGACAGGGTATGAACACTGAAGCTTTCTTT,CASSPGQGMNTEAFF
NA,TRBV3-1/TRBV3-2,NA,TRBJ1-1,TGTGCCAGCAGCCTCATGGGGGGGACAACCACTGAAGCTTTCTTT,CASSLMGGTTTEAFF
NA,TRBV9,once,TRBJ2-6,TGTGCCAGCAGCGTAGGGAGGAGGGACTACCCGAGGGGGGTCGGGGCCAACGTCCTGACTTTC,CASSVGRRDYPRGVGANVLTF
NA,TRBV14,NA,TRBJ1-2,TGTGCCAGCAGCCGAGACAGACTTCTCTATGGCTACACCTTC,CASSRDRLLYGYTF
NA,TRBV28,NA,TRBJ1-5,TGTGCCAGCAGTTTTTCCGGGAATCAGCCCCAGCATTTT,CASSFSGNQPQHF
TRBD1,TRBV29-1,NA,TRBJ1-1,TGCAGCACCCGACAGGGGGCCGACACTGAAGCTTTCTTT,CSTRQGADTEAFF
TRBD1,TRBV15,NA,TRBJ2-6,TGTGCCACCAGCAGGGCCACCGGGACAGGGGGCACCGGGGCCAACGTCCTGACTTTC,CATSRATGTGGTGANVLTF
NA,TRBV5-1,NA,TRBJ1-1,TGCGCCAGCAGCTATACAGGGTCCCCAGCTTTCTTT,CASSYTGSPAFF